Below are 14 T cell receptor beta chains sequenced from a single sample in a study of shared clonotypes between healthy human individuals. Assay used: immunoSEQ multiplex PCR; TCRdb lists only in-frame clones, some missing. The repertoire consists of approximately 100,000 clones, with around 65% occurring once and the leading ten covering roughly a quarter. Sequencing was done on a sample of memory CD8+ T cells sorted from blood. Subset defined: CD45RO+ cells pooled with CCR7-negative TemRA cells. The receptors derive from a woman in her 30s in good health.

The V gene is TRBV28, the J gene TRBJ1-1; 10 bases are shared with TRBD1. V was pared by 10 bases and J by 4 bases, with 9 bases of the junction left unmatched. Germline lookup yields CDR1 MDHEN and CDR2 SYDVKM. CDR3 length: 14 residues. The CDR3 DNA is TGTGCCACCACCAGGGACAGGGGAGGCACTGAAGCTTTCTTT. This gives the protein CATTRDRGGTEAFF.

The rearrangement joins TRBV27 to TRBJ2-3; 14 bases line up with TRBD2. CDR1 is MNHEY, CDR2 SMNVEV, per germline (reference sequence). Trimming cost V 6 bases and J 8 bases; bases outside gene matches: 4. CDR3 size: 14 residues. CDR3 nucleotides: TGTGCCAGCAGGCACGGACTAGCGGGAGGTACGCAGTATTTT. Amino acid sequence: CASRHGLAGGTQYF.

The CDR3 DNA sequence: TGCGCCAGGAACCGCGACAGACACTACGAGCAGTACTTC. It specifies CARNRDRHYEQYF. V usage is TRBV5-1 and J usage is TRBJ2-7, with D possibly being TRBD1 (5 bases). This CDR3 region has 13 residues. The germline V gene encodes CDR1 SGHRS and CDR2 YFSETQ. Trimming shortened V by 8 bases and J by 3 bases, and 15 bases separated the two germline ends.

The chain recombines TRBV25-1 with TRBJ1-4, with 7 bases that match TRBD1. The CDR3 runs to 15 residues. V was clipped by 6 bases and J by 2 bases; unmatched bases: 6. The germline CDR1 and CDR2 sequences are MGHDK and SYGVNS. The CDR3 DNA follows: TGTGCCAGCAGGGGAATCAGGGGGACTAATGAAAAACTGTTTTTT. This translates into CASRGIRGTNEKLFF.

For this clone: This could be a read error, since a much larger clone is one nucleotide away. The chain combines TRBV6-4 with TRBJ2-3; D may be TRBD2 (5 bases). The CDR3 spans 13 residues. The V gene lost 3 bases and the J gene lost 2 bases, with 6 bases spanning the gap. Germline V gives CDR1 MRHNA, CDR2 SNTAGT. CDR3 in amino acids: CASSERATDTQYF. CDR3 bases: TGTGCCAGCAGTGAGAGGGCCACAGATACGCAGTATTTT.

The genes are TRBV11-2 and TRBJ2-1; D unresolved. The CDR3 length is 13 residues. Germline CDR1 is SGHAT and CDR2 is FQNNGV. The V and J ends lost 2 bases and 7 bases respectively, with 9 bases between them. The CDR3 DNA sequence: TGTGCCAGCAGCTTACAAGCCCCTAATGAGCAGTTCTTC. Its translation is CASSLQAPNEQFF.

This clone was observed a handful of times. This chain joins TRBV11-2 and TRBJ2-4; perhaps D is TRBD1 or TRBD2 (5 bases each). Germline values: CDR1 SGHAT, CDR2 FQNNGV. The ends were cut back, 3 bases at V and 13 bases at J, with 10 bases in the middle. The CDR3 sequence is 11 residues long. The CDR3 is CASSFSGPQYF. The CDR3 coding sequence is TGTGCCAGCAGCTTCTCGGGACCCCAGTACTTC.

The chain employs TRBV6-5 and TRBJ1-2, with D tentatively TRBD1 (5 bases). The CDR3 runs to 13 residues. Trimming removed 2 bases from V and 8 bases from J, with 12 bases in between. The V gene's germline CDR1 is MNHEY and CDR2 SVGAGI. DNA for the CDR3: TGTGCCAGCAGTTACGGGGGTCTGGGGGGCTACACCTTC. It translates to CASSYGGLGGYTF.

V and J are TRBV7-8 and TRBJ2-2, with 7 bases aligning to TRBD1. From germline, CDR1 is SGHVS and CDR2 FQNEAQ. Trimming at V came to 5 bases and at J to 5 bases, leaving 5 bases not matched to a gene. The CDR3 length is 14 residues. Written as DNA, the CDR3 is TGTGCCAGCAGCCCATACAGGGGTACCGGGGAGCTGTTTTTT. Encoded protein: CASSPYRGTGELFF.

The V call is TRBV28, the J call TRBJ2-1; D is possibly TRBD2 (5 bases). Trimming removed 6 bases from V and 4 bases from J, with 7 bases in between. In germline, CDR1 is MDHEN, CDR2 SYDVKM. The CDR3 covers 12 residues. The CDR3 sequence: CASSPGYNEQFF. The CDR3 nucleotides read TGTGCCAGCAGCCCGGGGTACAATGAGCAGTTCTTC. The full variable domain, its missing parts supplied by reference TRBV28 and TRBJ2-1, is DVKVTQSSRYLVKRTGEKVFLECVQDMDHENMFWYRQDPGLGLRLIYFSYDVKMKEKGDIPEGYSVSREKKERFSLILESASTNQTSMYLCASSPGYNEQFFGPGTRLTVL.

The V call is TRBV4-1, the J call TRBJ2-5, with 9 bases matching TRBD2. CDR1 is MGHRA, CDR2 YSYEKL, per germline. This CDR3 is built from 16 residues. V shed 3 bases and J 4 bases; nucleotides not matched to a gene: 9. CDR3 in DNA: TGCGCCAGCAGCCACCTAGCGGGAACACTATCAGAGACCCAGTACTTC. Translating it yields CASSHLAGTLSETQYF.

The J gene is TRBJ2-7, the V gene TRBV5-6; 7 bases map to TRBD2. Germline V gene lookup returns CDR1 SGHDT and CDR2 YYEEEE. CDR3 size: 13 residues. J gave up 3 bases and V 4 bases, and 4 bases lay outside the gene matches. The CDR3 region has the DNA TGTGCCAGCAGCGGGACTACGAACTACGAGCAGTACTTC. Its protein product is CASSGTTNYEQYF.

Notes on this clone: Other DNA sequences from this sample encode an identical CDR3 as well. V usage is TRBV11-2 and J usage is TRBJ1-1; D not resolved. Germline lookup yields CDR1 SGHAT and CDR2 FQNNGV. Trimming removed 0 bases from V and 6 bases from J, with 8 bases in between. CDR3 size: 13 residues. For the CDR3, the DNA is TGTGCCAGCAGCTTAGATCTGGGTTCTGAAGCTTTCTTT. Translating gives CASSLDLGSEAFF. The complete variable domain, with remaining parts taken from reference TRBV11-2 and TRBJ1-1, reads EAGVAQSPRYKIIEKRQSVAFWCNPISGHATLYWYQQILGQGPKLLIQFQNNGVVDDSQLPKDRFSAERLKGVDSTLKIQPAKLEDSAVYLCASSLDLGSEAFFGQGTRLTVV.

This clone is judged large. This chain links TRBV4-1 with TRBJ1-5, with a tentative D call TRBD1 (5 bases). Germline loops: CDR1 MGHRA, CDR2 YSYEKL. V lost 1 base, J lost 5 bases, and 12 bases lay in between. The CDR3 contains 15 residues. As DNA, the CDR3 is TGCGCCAGCAGCCAAGCGGGGGGGAACTATCAGCCCCAGCATTTT. This translates into CASSQAGGNYQPQHF.